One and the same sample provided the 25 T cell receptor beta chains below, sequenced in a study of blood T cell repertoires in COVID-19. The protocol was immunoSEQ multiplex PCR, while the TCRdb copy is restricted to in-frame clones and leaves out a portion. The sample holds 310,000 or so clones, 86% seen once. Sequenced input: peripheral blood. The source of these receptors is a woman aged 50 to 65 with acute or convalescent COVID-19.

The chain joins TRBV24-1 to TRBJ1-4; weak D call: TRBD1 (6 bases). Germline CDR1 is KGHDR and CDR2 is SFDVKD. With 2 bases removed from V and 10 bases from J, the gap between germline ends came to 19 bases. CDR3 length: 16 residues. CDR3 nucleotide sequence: TGTGCCACCAGTGATTCATATACCGGGACAAAGGGAAAACTGTTTTTT. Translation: CATSDSYTGTKGKLFF.

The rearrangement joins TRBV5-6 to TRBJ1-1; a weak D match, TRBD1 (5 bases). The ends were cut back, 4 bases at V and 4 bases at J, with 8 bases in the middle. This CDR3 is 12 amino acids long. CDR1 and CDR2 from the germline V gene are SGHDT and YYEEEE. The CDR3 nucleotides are TGTGCCAGCAGCGGGGGGGGCACTGAAGCTTTCTTT. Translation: CASSGGGTEAFF.

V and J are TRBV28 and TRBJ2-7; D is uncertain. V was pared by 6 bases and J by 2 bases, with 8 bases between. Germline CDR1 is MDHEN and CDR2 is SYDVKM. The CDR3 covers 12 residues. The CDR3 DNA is TGTGCCAGCAGGGAACGGGCCTACGAGCAGTACTTC. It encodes CASRERAYEQYF.

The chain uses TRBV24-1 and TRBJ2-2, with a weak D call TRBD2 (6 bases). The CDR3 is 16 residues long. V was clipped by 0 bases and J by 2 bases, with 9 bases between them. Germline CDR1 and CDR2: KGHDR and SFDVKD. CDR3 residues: CATSDLTGVNTGELFF. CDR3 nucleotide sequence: TGTGCCACCAGTGATTTGACGGGGGTCAACACCGGGGAGCTGTTTTTT.

The CDR3 spells CASSPGGLYGYTF. The CDR3 DNA follows: TGTGCCAGCAGTCCGGGGGGACTTTATGGCTACACCTTC. The V gene is TRBV28, the J gene TRBJ1-2, with TRBD1 as a possible D gene (5 bases). V lost 5 bases to trimming and J lost 5 bases, with 12 bases between them. There are 13 residues in the CDR3. Germline V gives CDR1 MDHEN, CDR2 SYDVKM.

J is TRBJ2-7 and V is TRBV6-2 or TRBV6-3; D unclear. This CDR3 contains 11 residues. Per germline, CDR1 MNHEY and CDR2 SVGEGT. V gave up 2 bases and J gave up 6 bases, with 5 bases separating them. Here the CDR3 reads CASSYPSEQYF. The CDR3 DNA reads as TGTGCCAGCAGTTACCCCAGCGAGCAGTACTTC.

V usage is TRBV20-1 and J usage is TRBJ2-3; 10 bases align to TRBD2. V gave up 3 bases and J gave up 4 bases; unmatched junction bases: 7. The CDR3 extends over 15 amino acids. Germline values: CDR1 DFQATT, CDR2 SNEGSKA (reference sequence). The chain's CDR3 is CSASGRLAGPDTQYF. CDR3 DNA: TGCAGTGCTAGTGGCCGACTAGCGGGCCCAGATACGCAGTATTTT.

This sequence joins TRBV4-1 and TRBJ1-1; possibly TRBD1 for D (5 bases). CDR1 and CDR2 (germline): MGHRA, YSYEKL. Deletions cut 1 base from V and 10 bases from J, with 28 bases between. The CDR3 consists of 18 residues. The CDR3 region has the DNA TGCGCCAGCAGCCAAGTCATACAGCGGGACCGGGCCAGAAACGCAGCTTTCTTT. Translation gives CASSQVIQRDRARNAAFF.

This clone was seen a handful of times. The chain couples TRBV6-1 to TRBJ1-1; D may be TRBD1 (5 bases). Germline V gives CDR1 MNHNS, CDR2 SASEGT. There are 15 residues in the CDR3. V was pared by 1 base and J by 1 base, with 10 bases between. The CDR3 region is CASSEEIRGNTEAFF. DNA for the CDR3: TGTGCCAGCAGTGAAGAAATAAGGGGGAACACTGAAGCTTTCTTT.

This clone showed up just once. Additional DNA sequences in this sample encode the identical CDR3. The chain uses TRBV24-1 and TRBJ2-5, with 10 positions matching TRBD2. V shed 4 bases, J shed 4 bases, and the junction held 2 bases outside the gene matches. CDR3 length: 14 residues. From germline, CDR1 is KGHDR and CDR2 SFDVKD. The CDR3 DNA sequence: TGTGCCACCAGTGACCGACTAGCGGGAGAGACCCAGTACTTC. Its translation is CATSDRLAGETQYF.

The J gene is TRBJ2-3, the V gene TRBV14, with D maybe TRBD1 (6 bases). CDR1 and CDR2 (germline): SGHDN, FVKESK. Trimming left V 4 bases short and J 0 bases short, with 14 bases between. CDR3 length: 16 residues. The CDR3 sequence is CASSPRKTGSTDTQYF. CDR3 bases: TGTGCCAGCAGCCCAAGGAAAACAGGGAGCACAGATACGCAGTATTTT.

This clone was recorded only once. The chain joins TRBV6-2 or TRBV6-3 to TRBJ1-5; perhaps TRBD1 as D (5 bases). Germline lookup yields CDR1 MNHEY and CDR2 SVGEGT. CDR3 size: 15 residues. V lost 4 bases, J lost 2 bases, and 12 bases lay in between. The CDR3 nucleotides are TGTGCCAGCAGTTCCAGGGATGCGCGCAATCAGCCCCAGCATTTT. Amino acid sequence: CASSSRDARNQPQHF.

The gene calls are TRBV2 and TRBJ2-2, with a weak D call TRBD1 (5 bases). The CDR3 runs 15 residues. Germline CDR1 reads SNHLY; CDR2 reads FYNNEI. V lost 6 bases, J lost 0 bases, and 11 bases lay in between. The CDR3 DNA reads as TGTGCCAGCAGGTTGACAGCCGCGAACACCGGGGAGCTGTTTTTT. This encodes CASRLTAANTGELFF. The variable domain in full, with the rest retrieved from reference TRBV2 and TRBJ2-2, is EPEVTQTPSHQVTQMGQEVILRCVPISNHLYFYWYRQILGQKVEFLVSFYNNEISEKSEIFDDQFSVERPDGSNFTLKIRSTKLEDSAMYFCASRLTAANTGELFFGEGSRLTVL.

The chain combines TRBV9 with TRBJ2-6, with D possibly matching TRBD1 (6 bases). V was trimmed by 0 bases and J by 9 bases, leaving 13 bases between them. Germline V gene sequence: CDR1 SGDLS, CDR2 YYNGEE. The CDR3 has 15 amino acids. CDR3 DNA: TGTGCCAGCAGCGTAGGAGGGGGTGGACTCAACGTCCTGACTTTC. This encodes CASSVGGGGLNVLTF.

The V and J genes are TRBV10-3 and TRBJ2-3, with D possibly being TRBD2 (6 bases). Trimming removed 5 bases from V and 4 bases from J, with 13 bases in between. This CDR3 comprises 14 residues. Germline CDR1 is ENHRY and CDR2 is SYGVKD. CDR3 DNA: TGTGCCATCAGTTTGGGGGGACCCGCAGATACGCAGTATTTT. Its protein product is CAISLGGPADTQYF.

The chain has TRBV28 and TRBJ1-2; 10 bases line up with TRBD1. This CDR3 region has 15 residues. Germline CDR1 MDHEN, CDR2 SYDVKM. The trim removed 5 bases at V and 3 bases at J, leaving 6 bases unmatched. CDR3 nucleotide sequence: TGTGCCAGCAGTCCCGCCGGGACAGGGGACTATGGCTACACCTTC. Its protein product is CASSPAGTGDYGYTF.

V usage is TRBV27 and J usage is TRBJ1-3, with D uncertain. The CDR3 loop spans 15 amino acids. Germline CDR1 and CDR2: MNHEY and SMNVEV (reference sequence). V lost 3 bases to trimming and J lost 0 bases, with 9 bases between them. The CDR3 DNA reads TGTGCCAGCAGTTTGTACCTGAGCTCTGGAAACACCATATATTTT. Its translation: CASSLYLSSGNTIYF.

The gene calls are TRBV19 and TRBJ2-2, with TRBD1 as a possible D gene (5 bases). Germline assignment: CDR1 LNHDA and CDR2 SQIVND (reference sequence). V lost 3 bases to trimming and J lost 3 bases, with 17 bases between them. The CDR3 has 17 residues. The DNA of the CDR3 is TGTGCCAGTAGTATGGCTAATAGGGGTCTAGACACCGGGGAGCTGTTTTTT. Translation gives CASSMANRGLDTGELFF.

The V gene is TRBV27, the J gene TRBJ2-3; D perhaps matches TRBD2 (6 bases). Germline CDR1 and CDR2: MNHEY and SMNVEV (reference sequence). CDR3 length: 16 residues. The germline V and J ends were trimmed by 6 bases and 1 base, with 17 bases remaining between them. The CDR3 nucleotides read TGTGCCAGCAGGCGGGACTTTGCCAGGGGCACAGATACGCAGTATTTT. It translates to CASRRDFARGTDTQYF.

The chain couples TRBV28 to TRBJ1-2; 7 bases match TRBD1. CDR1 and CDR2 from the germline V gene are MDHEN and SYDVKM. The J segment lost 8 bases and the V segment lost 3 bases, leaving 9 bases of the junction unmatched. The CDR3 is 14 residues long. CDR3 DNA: TGTGCCAGCAGTTTCACAGGGGCATCCGTCGGCTACACCTTC. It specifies CASSFTGASVGYTF.

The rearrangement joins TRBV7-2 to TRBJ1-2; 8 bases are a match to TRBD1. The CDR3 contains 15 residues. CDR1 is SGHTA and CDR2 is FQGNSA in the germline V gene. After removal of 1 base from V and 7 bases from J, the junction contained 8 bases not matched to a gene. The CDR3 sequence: CASSLVQGAQVGYTF. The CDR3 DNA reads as TGTGCCAGCAGCTTAGTGCAGGGGGCGCAGGTTGGCTACACCTTC.

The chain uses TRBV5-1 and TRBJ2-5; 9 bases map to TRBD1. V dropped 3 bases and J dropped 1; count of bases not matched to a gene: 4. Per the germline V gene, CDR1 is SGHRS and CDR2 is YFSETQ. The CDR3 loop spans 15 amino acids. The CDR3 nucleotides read TGCGCCAGCAGCTCGGGACAGGGTGGCCAAGAGACCCAGTACTTC. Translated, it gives CASSSGQGGQETQYF.

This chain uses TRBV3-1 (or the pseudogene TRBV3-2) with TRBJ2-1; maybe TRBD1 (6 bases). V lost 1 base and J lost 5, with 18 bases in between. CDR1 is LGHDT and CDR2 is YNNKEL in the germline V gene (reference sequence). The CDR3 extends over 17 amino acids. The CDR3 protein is CASSQVPGTFRNNEQFF. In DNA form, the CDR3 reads TGTGCCAGCAGCCAAGTCCCCGGGACATTCCGTAACAATGAGCAGTTCTTC.

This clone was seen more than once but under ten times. CDR3 in amino acids: CASSTSTGWTEAFF. The CDR3 nucleotides are TGTGCCAGCAGTACCTCAACAGGGTGGACTGAAGCTTTCTTT. The chain couples TRBV6-5 to TRBJ1-1, with TRBD1 as a possible D gene (6 bases). Per germline, CDR1 MNHEY and CDR2 SVGAGI. Trimming shortened V by 5 bases and J by 5 bases, and 15 bases separated the two germline ends. The CDR3 is 14 amino acids.

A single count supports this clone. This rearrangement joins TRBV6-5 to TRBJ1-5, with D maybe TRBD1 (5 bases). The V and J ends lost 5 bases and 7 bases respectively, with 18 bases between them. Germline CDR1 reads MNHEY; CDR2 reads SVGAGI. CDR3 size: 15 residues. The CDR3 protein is CASSRDSLTRQPQHF. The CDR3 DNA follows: TGTGCCAGCAGTCGGGACTCGTTGACAAGGCAGCCCCAGCATTTT.